This T cell receptor beta chain was sequenced in a study of cytomegalovirus exposure and HLA in healthy donors. Turning to the study itself: The study's early data release held tens of millions of unique TCRs from HLA-typed donors.

This CDR3 spans 15 amino acids. Germline V lookup: CDR1 LNHDA, CDR2 SQIVND (reference sequence). Trimming pared 6 bases from V and 0 bases from J, leaving 14 bases between. With 60 Vbeta and 13 Jbeta primers, the PCR was carried out. TCRdb's copy holds only in-frame clones and misses some; the assay was immunoSEQ multiplex PCR. The table shows about 220,000 clones, with roughly 80% occurring only once. The chain employs TRBV19 and TRBJ1-1; maybe TRBD1 (6 bases). Sequencing input: PBMCs. This sequence was found in a middle-aged man in good health and CMV-seropositive. DNA for the CDR3: TGTGCCAGTAGCTATAGAAACAGGGTGAACACTGAAGCTTTCTTT. Translated, it gives CASSYRNRVNTEAFF.